Below, 3 T cell receptor beta chains from the same sample are listed, as sequenced in a study of T cells expressing NK-cell markers. Following a re-call of the 5' RACE reads, TCRdb has one entry per CDR3 protein and lacks DNA. The table for this sample gives almost 450,000 distinct CDR3 sequences. Specimen: blood T cells: a sorted CD56 or NKG2C T cell subset, CD4+ or CD8+ T cells, or bulk PBMC T cells (not recorded which). All receptors derive from a woman between 18 and 70 years old in good health.

The chain recombines TRBV28 with TRBJ2-1. The CDR3 covers 16 residues. Germline CDR1 and CDR2: MDHEN and SYDVKM. CDR3 sequence reads: CASSLHPRGPYNEQFF.

V usage is TRBV6-2 or TRBV6-3 and J usage is TRBJ2-7; TCRdb names TRBD1, which stays unverified in the absence of DNA. Per germline, CDR1 MNHEY and CDR2 SVGEGT. CDR3 length: 11 amino acids. This CDR3 is CASRDSREQYF.

CDR3 sequence reads: CASSGPLDNYGYTF. The chain employs TRBV9 and TRBJ1-2; TCRdb's D gene call, TRBD1, goes unchecked for lack of DNA. The CDR3 spans 14 residues. Germline V CDR1 and CDR2: SGDLS, YYNGEE.